The rows below give T cell receptor beta chains drawn from one sample of a study of T cells after yellow fever vaccination. TCRdb re-derived calls from the 5' RACE reads in MiXCR, one entry per CDR3 protein. The repertoire has about 300,000 distinct CDR3 sequences, 6.5% to 8.5% of them found once; the top ten carry 15% to 20%. The sequencing here drew on PBMCs, taken about 49 days after the first yellow fever vaccination. Receptors originate from a young man who received the YFV17D yellow fever vaccine. Both conserved end residues are part of each CDR3. D genes are given only for firm matches. For some rows the clone size is stated as once, few or many, or as a class when expanded; others skip it.

abundance,v_gene,d_gene,j_gene,CDR3aa,CDR3nt
few,TRBV12-3/TRBV12-4,TRBD1,TRBJ1-5,CASSFYRGRQPQHF,TGTGCCAGCAGTTTCTACAGGGGTCGACAGCCCCAGCATTTT
once,TRBV20-1,NA,TRBJ1-6,CSADLSPGNVNSPLHF,TGCAGTGCTGACCTATCCCCAGGGAATGTTAATTCACCCCTCCACTTT
NA,TRBV7-9,NA,TRBJ1-2,CASSADTYGYTF,TGTGCCAGCAGCGCCGACACCTATGGCTACACCTTC
NA,TRBV7-9,NA,TRBJ2-1,CASSSVYGNSYNEQFF,TGTGCCAGCAGCTCCGTTTACGGCAACTCCTACAATGAGCAGTTCTTC
many,TRBV5-1,TRBD1,TRBJ2-3,CASSRGTVPTDTQYF,TGCGCCAGCAGCAGGGGGACAGTCCCCACAGATACGCAGTATTTT
few,TRBV5-1,TRBD1,TRBJ1-6,CASSLGTGANSPLHF,TGCGCCAGCAGCTTGGGTACAGGGGCTAATTCACCCCTCCACTTT
NA,TRBV5-1,NA,TRBJ2-6,CASTGSGANVLTF,TGCGCCAGCACCGGTAGTGGGGCCAACGTCCTGACTTTC
few,TRBV21-1,NA,TRBJ2-5,CAATFGEPPPGAQYF,TGTGCCGCTACATTCGGGGAGCCCCCTCCAGGGGCCCAGTACTTC
NA,TRBV10-3,NA,TRBJ2-5,CAISESPRFEGQETQYF,TGTGCCATCAGTGAGTCACCCCGCTTCGAGGGCCAAGAGACCCAGTACTTC
NA,TRBV5-1,NA,TRBJ2-5,CASSRLTLYGETQYF,TGCGCCAGCAGCCGTTTGACACTTTATGGGGAGACCCAGTACTTC
few,TRBV7-2,NA,TRBJ1-4,CASSPRQINEKLFF,TGTGCCAGCAGCCCTCGACAGATTAATGAAAAACTGTTTTTT
few,TRBV20-1,NA,TRBJ1-1,CSARDLGTEAFF,TGCAGTGCTAGAGATCTAGGCACTGAAGCTTTCTTT
NA,TRBV12-3/TRBV12-4,TRBD2,TRBJ2-3,CASSSTAGYTDTQYF,TGTGCCAGCAGTTCCACAGCGGGATACACAGATACGCAGTATTTT
medium-sized,TRBV20-1,NA,TRBJ2-3,CSADERGTDTQYF,TGCAGTGCCGACGAACGAGGAACAGATACGCAGTATTTT
few,TRBV5-1,NA,TRBJ2-2,CASSFADPFGELFF,TGCGCCAGCAGCTTCGCGGACCCGTTCGGGGAGCTGTTTTTT
few,TRBV15,NA,TRBJ2-6,CATSRDRSGANVLTF,TGTGCCACCAGCAGAGATCGATCGGGGGCCAACGTCCTGACTTTC
many,TRBV4-2,TRBD1,TRBJ2-7,CASSQHGTGDEQYF,TGTGCCAGCAGCCAACACGGGACAGGGGACGAGCAGTACTTC
many,TRBV3-1,NA,TRBJ2-6,CASSLRSSGANVLTF,TGTGCCAGCAGCTTACGGAGCTCTGGGGCCAACGTCCTGACTTTC
many,TRBV20-1,NA,TRBJ2-4,CSARGPALGVQYF,TGCAGTGCTAGAGGGCCAGCCCTGGGGGTTCAGTACTTC
NA,TRBV7-2,TRBD2,TRBJ2-7,CASSISGGQYF,TGTGCCAGCAGCATTAGCGGGGGGCAGTACTTC
NA,TRBV12-3/TRBV12-4,TRBD2,TRBJ2-5,CASSFQGAGEETQYF,TGTGCCAGCAGTTTTCAGGGAGCGGGGGAAGAGACCCAGTACTTC
once,TRBV18,TRBD2,TRBJ2-7,CASSPISGGNYEEYF,TGTGCCAGCTCACCCATTAGCGGGGGAAACTACGAGGAGTACTTC
NA,TRBV10-3,NA,TRBJ2-1,CAISESWGGNSYNEQFF,TGTGCCATCAGTGAGTCATGGGGGGGCAATTCCTACAATGAGCAGTTCTTC
many,TRBV6-1,NA,TRBJ2-1,CASSEGRLGGFGNEQFF,TGTGCCAGCAGTGAAGGACGGCTAGGGGGGTTCGGCAATGAGCAGTTCTTC
few,TRBV29-1,NA,TRBJ2-3,CSAGTPGTDTQYF,TGCAGCGCCGGGACCCCGGGGACAGATACGCAGTATTTT
few,TRBV20-1,TRBD1,TRBJ1-5,CSAPDRGNQPQHF,TGCAGTGCTCCGGACAGGGGGAATCAGCCCCAGCATTTT
few,TRBV5-1,NA,TRBJ1-6,CASSLNRSPLHF,TGCGCCAGCAGCTTAAATCGGTCACCCCTCCACTTT
NA,TRBV28,TRBD1,TRBJ1-4,CASSRQGFEKLFF,TGTGCCAGCAGTAGACAGGGCTTTGAAAAACTGTTTTTT